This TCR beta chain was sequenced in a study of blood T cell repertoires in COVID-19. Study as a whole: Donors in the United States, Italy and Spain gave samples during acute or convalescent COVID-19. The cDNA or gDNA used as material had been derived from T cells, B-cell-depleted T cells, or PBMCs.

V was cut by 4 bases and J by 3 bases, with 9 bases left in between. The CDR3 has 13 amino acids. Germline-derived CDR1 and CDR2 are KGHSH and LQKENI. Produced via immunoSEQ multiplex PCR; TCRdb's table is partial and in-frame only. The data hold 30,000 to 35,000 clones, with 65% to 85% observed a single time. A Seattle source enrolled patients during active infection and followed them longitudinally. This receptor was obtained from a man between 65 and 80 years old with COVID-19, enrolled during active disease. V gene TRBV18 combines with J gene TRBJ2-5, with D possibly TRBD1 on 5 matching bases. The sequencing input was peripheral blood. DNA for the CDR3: TGTGCCAGCTCACGGGGCCCGAAAGAGACCCAGTACTTC. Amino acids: CASSRGPKETQYF.